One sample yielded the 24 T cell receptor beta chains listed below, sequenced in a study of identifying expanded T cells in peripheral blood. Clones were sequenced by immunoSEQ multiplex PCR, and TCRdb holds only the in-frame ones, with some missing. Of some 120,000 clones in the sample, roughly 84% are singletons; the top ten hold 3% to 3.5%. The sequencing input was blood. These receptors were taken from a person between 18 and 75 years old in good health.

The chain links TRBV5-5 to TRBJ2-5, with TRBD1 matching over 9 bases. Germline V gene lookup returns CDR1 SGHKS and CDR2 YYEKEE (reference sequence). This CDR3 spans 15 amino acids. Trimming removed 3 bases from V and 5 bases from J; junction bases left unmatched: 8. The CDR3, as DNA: TGTGCCAGCAGCTACCGGGGACAGGGATCGGAGACCCAGTACTTC. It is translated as CASSYRGQGSETQYF.

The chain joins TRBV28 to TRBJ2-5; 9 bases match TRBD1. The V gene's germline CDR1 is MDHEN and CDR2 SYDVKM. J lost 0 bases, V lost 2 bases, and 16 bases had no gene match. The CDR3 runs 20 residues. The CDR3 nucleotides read TGTGCCAGCAGTTTAGTTATTCGGGAGACAGGGGGACGGTACCAAGAGACCCAGTACTTC. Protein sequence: CASSLVIRETGGRYQETQYF.

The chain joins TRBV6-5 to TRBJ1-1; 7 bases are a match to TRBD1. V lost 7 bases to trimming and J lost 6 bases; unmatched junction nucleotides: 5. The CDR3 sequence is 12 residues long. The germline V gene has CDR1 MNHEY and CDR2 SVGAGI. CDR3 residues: CASKQGLSEAFF. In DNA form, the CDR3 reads TGTGCCAGCAAACAGGGGTTATCTGAAGCTTTCTTT.

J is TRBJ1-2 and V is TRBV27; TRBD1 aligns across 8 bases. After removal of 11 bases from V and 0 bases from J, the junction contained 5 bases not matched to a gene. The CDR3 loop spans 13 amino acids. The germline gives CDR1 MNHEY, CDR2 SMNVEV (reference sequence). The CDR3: CAPRGQANYGYTF. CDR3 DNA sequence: TGTGCCCCGAGGGGACAGGCTAACTATGGCTACACCTTC.

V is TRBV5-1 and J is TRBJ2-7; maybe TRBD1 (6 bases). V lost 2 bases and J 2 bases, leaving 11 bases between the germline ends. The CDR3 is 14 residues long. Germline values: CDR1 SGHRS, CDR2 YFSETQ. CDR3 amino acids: CASSLAGQTYEQYF. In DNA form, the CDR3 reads TGCGCCAGCAGCTTAGCAGGACAGACCTACGAGCAGTACTTC. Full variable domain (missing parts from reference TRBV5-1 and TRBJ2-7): KAGVTQTPRYLIKTRGQQVTLSCSPISGHRSVSWYQQTPGQGLQFLFEYFSETQRNKGNFPGRFSGRQFSNSRSEMNVSTLELGDSALYLCASSLAGQTYEQYFGPGTRLTVT.

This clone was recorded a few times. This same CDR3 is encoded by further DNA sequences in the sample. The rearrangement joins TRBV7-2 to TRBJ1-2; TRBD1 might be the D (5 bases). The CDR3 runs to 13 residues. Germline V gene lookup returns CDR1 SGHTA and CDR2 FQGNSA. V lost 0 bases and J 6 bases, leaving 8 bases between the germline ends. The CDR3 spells CASSLARRDGYTF. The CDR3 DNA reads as TGTGCCAGCAGCTTAGCGCGCAGGGATGGCTACACCTTC.

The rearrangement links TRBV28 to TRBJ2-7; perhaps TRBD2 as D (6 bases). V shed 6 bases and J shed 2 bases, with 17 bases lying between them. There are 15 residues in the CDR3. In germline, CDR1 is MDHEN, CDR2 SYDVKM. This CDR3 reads CASSRFSGETYEQYF. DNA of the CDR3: TGTGCCAGCAGCCGATTTAGCGGAGAGACCTACGAGCAGTACTTC.

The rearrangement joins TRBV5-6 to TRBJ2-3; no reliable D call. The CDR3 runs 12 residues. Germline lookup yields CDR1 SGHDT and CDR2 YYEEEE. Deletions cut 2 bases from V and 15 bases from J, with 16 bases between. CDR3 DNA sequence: TGTGCCAGCAGCTTCAGTCCAGGACGCAACTATTTT. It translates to CASSFSPGRNYF.

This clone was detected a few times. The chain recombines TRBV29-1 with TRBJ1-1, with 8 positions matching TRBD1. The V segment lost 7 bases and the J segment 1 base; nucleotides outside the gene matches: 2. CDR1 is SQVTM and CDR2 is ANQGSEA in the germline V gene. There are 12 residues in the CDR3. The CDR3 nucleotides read TGCAGCGAAGGACAGGGGAACACTGAAGCTTTCTTT. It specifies CSEGQGNTEAFF.

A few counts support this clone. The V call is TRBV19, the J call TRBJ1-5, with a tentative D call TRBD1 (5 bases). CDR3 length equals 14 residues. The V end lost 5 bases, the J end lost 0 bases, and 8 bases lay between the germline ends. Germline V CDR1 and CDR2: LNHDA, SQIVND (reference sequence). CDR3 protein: CASSGDSSNQPQHF. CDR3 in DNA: TGTGCCAGTAGTGGAGACAGTAGCAATCAGCCCCAGCATTTT.

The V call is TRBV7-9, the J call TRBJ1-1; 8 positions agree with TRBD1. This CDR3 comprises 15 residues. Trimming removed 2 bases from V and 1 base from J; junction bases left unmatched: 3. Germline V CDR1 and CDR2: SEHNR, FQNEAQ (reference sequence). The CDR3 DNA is TGTGCCAGCAGCTTATGGACAGGGCGGAACACTGAAGCTTTCTTT. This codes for CASSLWTGRNTEAFF.

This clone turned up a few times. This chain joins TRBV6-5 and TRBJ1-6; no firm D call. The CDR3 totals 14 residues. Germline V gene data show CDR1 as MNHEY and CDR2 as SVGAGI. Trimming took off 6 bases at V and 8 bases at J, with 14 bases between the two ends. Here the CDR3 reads CASRSPFGDSPLHF. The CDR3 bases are TGTGCCAGCAGGAGCCCCTTTGGGGATTCACCCCTCCACTTT.

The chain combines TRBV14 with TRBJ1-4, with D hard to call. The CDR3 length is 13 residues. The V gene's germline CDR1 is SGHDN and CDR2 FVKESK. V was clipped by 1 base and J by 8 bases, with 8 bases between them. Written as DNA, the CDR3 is TGTGCCAGCAGCCAAGGGGCGGTAGAAAAACTGTTTTTT. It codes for CASSQGAVEKLFF.

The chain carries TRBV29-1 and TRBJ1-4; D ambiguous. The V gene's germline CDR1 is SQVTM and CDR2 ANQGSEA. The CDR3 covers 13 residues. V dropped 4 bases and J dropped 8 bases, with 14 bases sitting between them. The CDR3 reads CSVGENNHEKLFF. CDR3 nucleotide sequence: TGCAGCGTTGGCGAAAACAATCACGAAAAACTGTTTTTT.

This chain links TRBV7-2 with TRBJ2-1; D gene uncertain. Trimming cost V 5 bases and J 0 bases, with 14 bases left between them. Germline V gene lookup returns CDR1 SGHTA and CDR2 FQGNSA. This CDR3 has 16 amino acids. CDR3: CASSLVGYSSYNEQFF. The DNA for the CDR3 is TGTGCCAGCAGCCTCGTGGGATATAGCTCCTACAATGAGCAGTTCTTC.

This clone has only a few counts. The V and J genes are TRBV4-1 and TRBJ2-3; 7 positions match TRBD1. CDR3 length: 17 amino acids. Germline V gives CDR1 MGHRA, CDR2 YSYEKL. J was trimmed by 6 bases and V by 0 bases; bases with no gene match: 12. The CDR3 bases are TGCGCCAGCAGCCAAGATCGGGGCAGGGGGAAAAGGGATACGCAGTATTTT. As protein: CASSQDRGRGKRDTQYF.

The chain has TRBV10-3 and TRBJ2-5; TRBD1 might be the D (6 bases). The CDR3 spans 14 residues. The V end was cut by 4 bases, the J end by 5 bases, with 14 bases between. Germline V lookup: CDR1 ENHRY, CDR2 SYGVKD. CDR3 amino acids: CAISGGRGRETQYF. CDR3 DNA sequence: TGTGCCATCAGTGGAGGCAGGGGAAGGGAGACCCAGTACTTC.

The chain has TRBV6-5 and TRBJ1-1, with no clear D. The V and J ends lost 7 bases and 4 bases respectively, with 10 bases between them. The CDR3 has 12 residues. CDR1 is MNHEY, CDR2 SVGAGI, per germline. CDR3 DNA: TGTGCCAGCACCGTCGGAGGCACTGAAGCTTTCTTT. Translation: CASTVGGTEAFF.

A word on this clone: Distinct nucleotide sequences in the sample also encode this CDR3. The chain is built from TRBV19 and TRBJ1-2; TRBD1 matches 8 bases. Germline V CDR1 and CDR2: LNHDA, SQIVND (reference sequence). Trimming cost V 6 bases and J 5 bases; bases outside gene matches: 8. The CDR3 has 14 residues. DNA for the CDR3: TGTGCCAGTAGGGATGGACAGGGAGGTTATGGCTACACCTTC. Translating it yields CASRDGQGGYGYTF.

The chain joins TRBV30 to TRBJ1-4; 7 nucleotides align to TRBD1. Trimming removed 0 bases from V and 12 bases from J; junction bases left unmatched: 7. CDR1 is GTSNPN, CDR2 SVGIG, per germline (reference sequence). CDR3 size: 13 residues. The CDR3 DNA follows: TGTGCCTGGAGTGTAGGACAGGCAGTGGAACTGTTTTTT. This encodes CAWSVGQAVELFF.

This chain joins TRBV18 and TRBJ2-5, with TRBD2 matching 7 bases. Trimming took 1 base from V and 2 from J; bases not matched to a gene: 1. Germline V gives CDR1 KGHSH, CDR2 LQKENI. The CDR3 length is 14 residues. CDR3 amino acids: CASSPRGSQETQYF. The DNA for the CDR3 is TGTGCCAGCTCACCACGCGGGAGTCAAGAGACCCAGTACTTC.

The CDR3 coding sequence is TGTGCCAGCAGCCATCCGCCGGGGACCCAGTACTTC. This gives the protein CASSHPPGTQYF. V gene TRBV5-6 combines with J gene TRBJ2-5; D is undetermined. CDR3 length: 12 amino acids. Trimming took off 4 bases at V and 7 bases at J, with 11 bases between the two ends. Germline-derived CDR1 and CDR2 are SGHDT and YYEEEE.

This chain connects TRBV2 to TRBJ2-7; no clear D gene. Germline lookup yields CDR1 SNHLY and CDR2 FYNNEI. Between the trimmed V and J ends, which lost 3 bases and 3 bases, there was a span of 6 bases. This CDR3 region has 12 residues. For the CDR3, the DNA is TGTGCCAGCAGTGACATCCGCTACGAGCAGTACTTC. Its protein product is CASSDIRYEQYF.

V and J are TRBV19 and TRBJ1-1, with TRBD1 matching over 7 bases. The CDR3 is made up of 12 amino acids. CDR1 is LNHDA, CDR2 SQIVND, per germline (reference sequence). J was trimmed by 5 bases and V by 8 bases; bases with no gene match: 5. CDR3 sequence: CASGRGGTEAFF. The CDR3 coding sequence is TGTGCCAGTGGCAGGGGGGGAACTGAAGCTTTCTTT.